This TCR beta chain was profiled in a study of blood T cell repertoires in COVID-19. Study background: T cells, B-cell-depleted T cells, or PBMCs provided the cDNA or gDNA that served as material.

This clone has just a few counts. In the authors' methods: Estimation of nucleated cell counts was performed using reference gene primer amplification. The repertoire was sequenced with immunoSEQ multiplex PCR; TCRdb's copy has only in-frame clones and lacks some. V and J calls plus clone size are reproduced from that table; the DNA served to infer D and trimming. The sample has about 120,000 clones, around three quarters seen once. With 6 bases clipped from V and 10 bases from J, the junction kept 13 bases outside the gene matches. The CDR3 loop spans 15 amino acids. The germline V gene encodes CDR1 MDHEN and CDR2 SYDVKM.

The sequenced sample consisted of peripheral blood. This sequence originates from a woman aged 70-85 years with acute or convalescent COVID-19. The chain combines TRBV28 with TRBJ1-5; 9 bases map to TRBD1. The chain's CDR3 is CASRRRDRVMEPQHF. CDR3 DNA: TGTGCCAGCAGGCGCCGGGACAGGGTAATGGAACCCCAGCATTTT.